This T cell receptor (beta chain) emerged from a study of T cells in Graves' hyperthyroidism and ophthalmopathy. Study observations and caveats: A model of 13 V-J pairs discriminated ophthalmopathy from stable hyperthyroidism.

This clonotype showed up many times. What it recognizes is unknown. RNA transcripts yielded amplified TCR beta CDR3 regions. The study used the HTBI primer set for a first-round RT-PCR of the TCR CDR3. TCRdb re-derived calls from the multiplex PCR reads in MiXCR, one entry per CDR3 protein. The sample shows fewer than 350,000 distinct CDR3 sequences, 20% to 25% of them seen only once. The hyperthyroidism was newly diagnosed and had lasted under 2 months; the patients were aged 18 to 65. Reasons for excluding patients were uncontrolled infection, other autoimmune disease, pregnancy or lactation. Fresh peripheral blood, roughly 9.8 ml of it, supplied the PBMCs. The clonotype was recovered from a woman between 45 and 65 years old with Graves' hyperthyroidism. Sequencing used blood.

In nucleotides, the CDR3 is TGTGCCAGCAGCCTTGTAAGGGACAGAAATTCACCCCTCCACTTT. Amino acid sequence: CASSLVRDRNSPLHF. The V call is TRBV7-8, the J call TRBJ1-6, with 7 positions matching TRBD1. CDR3 length: 15 amino acids. V dropped 5 bases and J dropped 7; count of bases not matched to a gene: 8. Germline V CDR1 and CDR2: SGHVS, FQNEAQ.